The entry below describes one T cell receptor beta chain. The target antigen is unknown. Sequenced material consisted of expressed TCRB transcripts (all of the isolated RNA was reverse transcribed). Method: immunoSEQ multiplex PCR; TCRdb's copy keeps in-frame clones and lacks some. Seen here are roughly 340,000 clones, around an eighth observed once, and the top ten hold approximately 0.01%. Sorting gave populations that all exceeded 95% purity. This sample stems from a study of beta chain features in type 1 diabetes. Across the study: Investigators examined 107,917,701 sorted cells across all samples.

V was trimmed by 4 bases and J by 3 bases, leaving 7 bases between them. From germline, CDR1 is MGHDK and CDR2 SYGVNS. The CDR3 has 13 amino acids. Study outcomes and limitations: Cells carrying high TCR expression could end up over-represented when cDNA is sequenced. Shorter TCRB CDR3s, moderately but significantly so, were found in Type 1 diabetes patients in all four CD4+ subsets.

This TCR was recovered from a woman in her late teens or twenties with type 1 diabetes. Sequencing was performed on naive CD4+ T cells from blood. The V and J genes are TRBV25-1 and TRBJ1-5, with D perhaps matching TRBD1 (5 bases). The DNA for the CDR3 is TGTGCCAGCAGTGGGGACTTCAATCAGCCCCAGCATTTT. It encodes CASSGDFNQPQHF.